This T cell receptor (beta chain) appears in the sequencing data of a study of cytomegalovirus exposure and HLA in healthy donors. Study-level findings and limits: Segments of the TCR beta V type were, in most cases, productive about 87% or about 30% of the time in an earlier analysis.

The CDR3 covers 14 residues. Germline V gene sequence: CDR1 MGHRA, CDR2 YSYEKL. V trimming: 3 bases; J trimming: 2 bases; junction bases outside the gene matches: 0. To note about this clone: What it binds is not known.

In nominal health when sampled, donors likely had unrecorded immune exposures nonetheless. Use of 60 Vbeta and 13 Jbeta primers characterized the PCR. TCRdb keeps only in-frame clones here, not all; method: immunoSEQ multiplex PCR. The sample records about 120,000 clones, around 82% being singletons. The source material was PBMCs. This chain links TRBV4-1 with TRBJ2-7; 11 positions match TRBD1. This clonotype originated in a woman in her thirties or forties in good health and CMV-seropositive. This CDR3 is CASSQGQGAYEQYF. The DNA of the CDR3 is TGCGCCAGCAGCCAGGGACAGGGGGCCTACGAGCAGTACTTC.